Shown below are 4 T cell receptor beta chains from a single sample sequenced in a study of shared clonotypes between healthy human individuals. Libraries were prepared by immunoSEQ multiplex PCR; TCRdb keeps only in-frame clonotypes and omits some of them. The data contain some 900,000 clones, about 80% of them singletons. Sequences were obtained from memory CD4+ T cells sorted from blood. Described subset: CD45RA-negative fraction. These receptors all come from a man younger than 30 in good health.

The chain recombines TRBV19 with TRBJ2-1; D perhaps matches TRBD1 (6 bases). Trimming cost V 7 bases and J 3 bases, with 22 bases left between them. The germline gives CDR1 LNHDA, CDR2 SQIVND (reference sequence). CDR3 size: 17 residues. CDR3 sequence: CASTLRPDSHYYNEQFF. The CDR3 nucleotides read TGTGCCAGTACTCTAAGGCCGGACAGCCACTACTACAATGAGCAGTTCTTC.

This sequence joins TRBV19 and TRBJ1-6; no reliable D call. CDR3 length: 15 amino acids. Trimming cost V 3 bases and J 0 bases, with 6 bases left between them. The V gene's germline CDR1 is LNHDA and CDR2 SQIVND (reference sequence). This CDR3 reads CASSIQVSYNSPLHF. CDR3 nucleotides: TGTGCCAGTAGTATTCAGGTCTCCTATAATTCACCCCTCCACTTT.

V gene TRBV7-9 combines with J gene TRBJ2-5; weak D call: TRBD1 (5 bases). Germline CDR1 is SEHNR and CDR2 is FQNEAQ (reference sequence). This CDR3 region has 16 residues. Trimming removed 3 bases at V and 3 bases at J, with 17 bases between. This CDR3 reads CASSLGSSGFEETQYF. CDR3 coding DNA: TGTGCCAGCAGCTTGGGTTCCTCAGGGTTTGAAGAGACCCAGTACTTC.

This clone showed up just once. The chain links TRBV20-1 to TRBJ1-1, with no clear D. The V gene's germline CDR1 is DFQATT and CDR2 SNEGSKA (reference sequence). The V and J ends lost 0 bases and 5 bases respectively, with 4 bases between them. The CDR3 is 11 amino acids. The CDR3 DNA is TGCAGTGCTAGAGATATGACTGAAGCTTTCTTT. As protein: CSARDMTEAFF.